The clone carrying this T cell receptor (beta chain) was counted only a few times. The antigen is undetermined. Unique molecular identifiers were incorporated into the prepared TCRbeta library. One entry per CDR3 protein results from TCRdb running MiXCR on the PCR reads. Here the sample spans 98,000 or so distinct CDR3 sequences, 20% to 25% being singletons. This sample is part of a study of T-cell reconstitution after alpha-beta-depleted transplantation in children. Germline loops: CDR1 MDHEN, CDR2 SYDVKM. V was trimmed by 5 bases and J by 0 bases, leaving 14 bases between them. CDR3 size: 16 residues. Study-level points and caveats: T-cell counts and diversity at one year following transplant were attributed mainly to newly produced T cells. The study reportedly traced alpha-beta T cells about two months after transplant to several hundred expanded graft clones. Surviving recipient T cells and intrathymic progenitors accounted for some patients' high TCRbeta diversity at day 60.

The sequencing here drew on PBMCs, taken before TCRalphabeta/CD19-depleted stem cell transplant. This chain links TRBV28 with TRBJ2-1; D is unresolved. This receptor was identified in a boy aged 2 to 10 with acute lymphoblastic leukemia, due to receive a stem cell transplant. The CDR3 region is CASSTRLLISYNEQFF. CDR3 nucleotide sequence: TGTGCCAGCAGTACCCGACTCCTGATCTCCTACAATGAGCAGTTCTTC.